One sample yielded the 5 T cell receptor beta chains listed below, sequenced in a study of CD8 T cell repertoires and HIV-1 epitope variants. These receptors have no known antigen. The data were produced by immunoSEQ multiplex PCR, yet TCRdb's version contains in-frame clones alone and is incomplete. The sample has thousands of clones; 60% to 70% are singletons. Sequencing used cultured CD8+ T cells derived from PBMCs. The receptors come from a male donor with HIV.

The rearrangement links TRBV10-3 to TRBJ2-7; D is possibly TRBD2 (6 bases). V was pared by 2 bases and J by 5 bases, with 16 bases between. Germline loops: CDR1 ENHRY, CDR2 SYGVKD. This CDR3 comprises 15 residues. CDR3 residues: CAISEARGGRNEQYF. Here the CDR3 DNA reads TGTGCCATCAGTGAGGCGCGTGGAGGGCGTAACGAGCAGTACTTC.

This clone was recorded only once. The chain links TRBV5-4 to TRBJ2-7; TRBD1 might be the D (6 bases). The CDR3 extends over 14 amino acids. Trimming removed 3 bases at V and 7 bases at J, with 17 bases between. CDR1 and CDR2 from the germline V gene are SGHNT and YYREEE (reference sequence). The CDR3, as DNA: TGTGCCAGCAGCTGGACACACAGGGCTCCTGAGCAGTACTTC. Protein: CASSWTHRAPEQYF. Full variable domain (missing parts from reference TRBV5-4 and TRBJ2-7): ETGVTQSPTHLIKTRGQQVTLRCSSQSGHNTVSWYQQALGQGPQFIFQYYREEENGRGNFPPRFSGLQFPNYSSELNVNALELDDSALYLCASSWTHRAPEQYFGPGTRLTVT.

CDR3 sequence (DNA): TGTGCCAGCAGTTTCGACAGGGAAACTAGTGACGAGCAGTACTTC. Amino acid sequence: CASSFDRETSDEQYF. The gene calls are TRBV28 and TRBJ2-7; 7 bases are shared with TRBD1. Unmatched junction bases numbered 10, after V lost 3 bases and J lost 5 bases. From germline, CDR1 is MDHEN and CDR2 SYDVKM. CDR3 size: 15 residues.

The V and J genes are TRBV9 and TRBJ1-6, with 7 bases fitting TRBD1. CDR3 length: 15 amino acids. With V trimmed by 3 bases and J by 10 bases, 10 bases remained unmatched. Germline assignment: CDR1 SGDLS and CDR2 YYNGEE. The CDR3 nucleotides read TGTGCCAGCAGCGAGACGACAGGGATCCCCTCACCCCTCCACTTT. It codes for CASSETTGIPSPLHF.

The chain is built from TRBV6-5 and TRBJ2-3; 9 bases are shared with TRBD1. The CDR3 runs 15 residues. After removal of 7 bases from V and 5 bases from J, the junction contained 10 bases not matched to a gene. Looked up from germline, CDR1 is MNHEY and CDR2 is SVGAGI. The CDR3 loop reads CASKQLQGAGDTQYF. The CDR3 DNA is TGTGCCAGCAAACAACTACAGGGGGCTGGAGATACGCAGTATTTT.